Each of the 16 T cell receptor beta chains below was sequenced from the same sample in a study of cytomegalovirus exposure and HLA in healthy donors. In the PCR, 60 Vbeta and 13 Jbeta primers were used. TCRdb keeps only in-frame clones here, not all; method: immunoSEQ multiplex PCR. Of some 110,000 clones listed, around 70% were seen once; the top ten hold around 5%. Sequencing input: PBMCs. The receptors were sampled from a man aged 25 to 40 in good health and CMV-seropositive.

This clone has more than one count but fewer than ten. The V and J genes are TRBV25-1 and TRBJ2-1; the D gene is possibly TRBD2 (5 bases). This CDR3 is built from 15 residues. V was trimmed by 2 bases and J by 5 bases, leaving 13 bases between them. CDR1 is MGHDK and CDR2 is SYGVNS in the germline V gene. CDR3 sequence: CASSENKRFNNEQFF. CDR3 sequence (DNA): TGTGCCAGCAGTGAAAACAAGCGGTTTAACAATGAGCAGTTCTTC. The full variable domain, with the rest looked up from reference TRBV25-1 and TRBJ2-1, is EADIYQTPRYLVIGTGKKITLECSQTMGHDKMYWYQQDPGMELHLIHYSYGVNSTEKGDLSSESTVSRIRTEHFPLTLESARPSHTSQYLCASSENKRFNNEQFFGPGTRLTVL.

The chain has TRBV2 and TRBJ1-4, with 7 bases lining up with TRBD1. The V segment lost 8 bases and the J segment 0 bases; nucleotides outside the gene matches: 3. CDR1 is SNHLY, CDR2 FYNNEI, per germline. The CDR3 sequence is 14 residues long. The CDR3 sequence is CASLRGTTNEKLFF. The CDR3 DNA is TGTGCCAGCCTCAGGGGGACAACTAATGAAAAACTGTTTTTT.

V usage is TRBV21-1 and J usage is TRBJ1-2; TRBD1 reflects the table's D call only, with no check against the DNA. TRBV21-1 is termed a pseudogene. CDR3 size: 17 residues. The CDR3 sequence is CASNSLDRTVLRYGYTF. For the CDR3, the DNA is TGTGCCAGCAACTCCCTAGACAGGACGGTCCTTCGCTATGGCTACACCTTC.

This clone occurred a few times. The chain has TRBV5-6 and TRBJ1-1; D is undetermined. V lost 1 base and J 1 base, leaving 8 bases between the germline ends. The germline CDR1 and CDR2 sequences are SGHDT and YYEEEE. This CDR3 contains 14 residues. The CDR3: CASSLTGRNTEAFF. Here the CDR3 DNA reads TGTGCCAGCAGCTTGACTGGGCGGAACACTGAAGCTTTCTTT.

In this sample, this clone turned up a few times. The V gene is TRBV5-6, the J gene TRBJ2-7; D gene uncertain. The CDR3 runs 15 residues. The germline gives CDR1 SGHDT, CDR2 YYEEEE. V gave up 0 bases and J gave up 0 bases, with 10 bases separating them. CDR3: CASSLGAYSSYEQYF. CDR3 nucleotide sequence: TGTGCCAGCAGCTTGGGGGCTTATAGCTCCTACGAGCAGTACTTC. Looking up the rest from reference TRBV5-6 and TRBJ2-7 gives the full variable domain: DAGVTQSPTHLIKTRGQQVTLRCSPKSGHDTVSWYQQALGQGPQFIFQYYEEEERQRGNFPDRFSGHQFPNYSSELNVNALLLGDSALYLCASSLGAYSSYEQYFGPGTRLTVT.

The chain joins TRBV7-6 to TRBJ2-1; D gene uncertain. From germline, CDR1 is SGHVS and CDR2 FNYEAQ. Between the trimmed V and J ends, which lost 1 base and 6 bases, there was a span of 10 bases. This CDR3 has 14 amino acids. CDR3 region: CASSLEAPGNEQFF. In DNA form, the CDR3 reads TGTGCCAGCAGCTTAGAGGCTCCAGGCAATGAGCAGTTCTTC. The whole variable domain, remainder taken from reference TRBV7-6 and TRBJ2-1, is GAGVSQSPRYKVTKRGQDVALRCDPISGHVSLYWYRQALGQGPEFLTYFNYEAQQDKSGLPNDRFSAERPEGSISTLTIQRTEQRDSAMYRCASSLEAPGNEQFFGPGTRLTVL.

This clone was observed a single time. The chain employs TRBV30 and TRBJ2-5; 7 positions match TRBD1. This CDR3 is 11 amino acids long. The trim removed 5 bases at V and 4 bases at J, leaving 1 base unmatched. Germline lookup yields CDR1 GTSNPN and CDR2 SVGIG (reference sequence). In DNA form, the CDR3 reads TGTGCCTGGGGGGACAGAGAGACCCAGTACTTC. This translates into CAWGDRETQYF.

The V call is TRBV7-3, the J call TRBJ2-1; possibly TRBD2 for D (6 bases). The CDR3 consists of 15 residues. Trimming pared 3 bases from V and 2 bases from J, leaving 11 bases between. Looked up from germline, CDR1 is SGHTA and CDR2 is FQGTGA. CDR3 bases: TGTGCCAGCAGCTTGGGTAGCGGAACCTACAATGAGCAGTTCTTC. Translated, it gives CASSLGSGTYNEQFF.

The chain is built from TRBV6-1 and TRBJ1-2, with TRBD1 matching over 7 bases. CDR3 length: 15 residues. Germline assignment: CDR1 MNHNS and CDR2 SASEGT. V gave up 4 bases and J gave up 2 bases; unmatched junction bases: 7. The CDR3 reads CASSVLRTGNYGYTF. The CDR3 coding sequence is TGTGCCAGCAGTGTTTTGAGGACAGGCAACTATGGCTACACCTTC.

The chain joins TRBV5-8 to TRBJ1-5; no firm D call. Trimming took 4 bases from V and 0 from J, leaving 8 bases between them. This CDR3 region has 14 residues. Germline V gene data show CDR1 as SGHTS and CDR2 as YDEGEE. The CDR3 DNA reads as TGTGCCAGCAGCCCGATGAGTAGCAATCAGCCCCAGCATTTT. The encoded protein is CASSPMSSNQPQHF.

This rearrangement joins TRBV7-2 to TRBJ2-3, with D maybe TRBD2 (6 bases). Germline V gives CDR1 SGHTA, CDR2 FQGNSA. V lost 2 bases to trimming and J lost 0 bases, with 12 bases between them. This CDR3 has 16 amino acids. Here the CDR3 reads CASSLIGGISTDTQYF. For the CDR3, the DNA is TGTGCCAGCAGCTTAATTGGCGGGATCAGCACAGATACGCAGTATTTT.

V gene TRBV5-1 combines with J gene TRBJ2-3; 8 bases agree with TRBD2. V dropped 4 bases and J dropped 1; count of bases not matched to a gene: 5. The germline gives CDR1 SGHRS, CDR2 YFSETQ. The CDR3 length is 15 residues. The CDR3 loop is CASSPGGRGTDTQYF. The CDR3 DNA reads as TGCGCCAGCAGCCCGGGGGGGAGGGGCACAGATACGCAGTATTTT. Looking up the rest from reference TRBV5-1 and TRBJ2-3 gives the full variable domain: KAGVTQTPRYLIKTRGQQVTLSCSPISGHRSVSWYQQTPGQGLQFLFEYFSETQRNKGNFPGRFSGRQFSNSRSEMNVSTLELGDSALYLCASSPGGRGTDTQYFGPGTRLTVL.

The chain recombines TRBV19 with TRBJ1-6; possible D gene TRBD1, 5 bases. Per germline, CDR1 LNHDA and CDR2 SQIVND (reference sequence). V was pared by 7 bases and J by 4 bases, with 14 bases between. The CDR3 spans 15 residues. In nucleotides, the CDR3 is TGTGCCAGTACCCGGGGGTCCGTATATAATTCACCCCTCCACTTT. This codes for CASTRGSVYNSPLHF.

The rearrangement links TRBV28 to TRBJ1-2; TRBD1 agrees at 8 bases. The germline V gene encodes CDR1 MDHEN and CDR2 SYDVKM. The J segment lost 8 bases and the V segment lost 6 bases, leaving 8 bases of the junction unmatched. This CDR3 comprises 13 residues. In nucleotides, the CDR3 is TGTGCCAGCAGGGGCGGACAGGGCCGCGGCTACACCTTC. Amino acid sequence: CASRGGQGRGYTF.

This clone was seen once. The chain carries TRBV19 and TRBJ2-3; 10 positions agree with TRBD1. Germline loops: CDR1 LNHDA, CDR2 SQIVND (reference sequence). The CDR3 is 15 residues long. V was clipped by 4 bases and J by 1 base; unmatched bases: 2. The CDR3 bases are TGTGCCAGTAGTACCGGGACAGGGGGCACAGATACGCAGTATTTT. This gives the protein CASSTGTGGTDTQYF. Full variable domain (rest looked up from reference TRBV19 and TRBJ2-3): DGGITQSPKYLFRKEGQNVTLSCEQNLNHDAMYWYRQDPGQGLRLIYYSQIVNDFQKGDIAEGYSVSREKKESFPLTVTSAQKNPTAFYLCASSTGTGGTDTQYFGPGTRLTVL.

The rearrangement links TRBV9 to TRBJ2-2; D might be TRBD2 (5 bases). CDR3 length: 16 residues. Germline V gene sequence: CDR1 SGDLS, CDR2 YYNGEE. Trimming removed 0 bases at V and 0 bases at J, with 9 bases between. The CDR3 DNA follows: TGTGCCAGCAGCGTAGGGGCGGGCCCGAACACCGGGGAGCTGTTTTTT. Its protein product is CASSVGAGPNTGELFF.